The next 22 T cell receptor beta chains were all read from a single sample in a study of T cell responses to AZD1222 COVID-19 vaccine (dated by TCRdb to about 2021). Libraries were built with the immunoSEQ multiplex PCR assay. This is the immuneACCESS table as TCRdb keeps it, with only in-frame sequences that have V and J called. A part of the clones is gone; compared with another copy, unresolved V genes explain less than half, and the rest is unexplained. The sample yields 120,000 or so clones; around 93% were counted once. 5% of the sample lies in the top ten. This specimen's time point label, per the study, means: about 28 days (+/-7) after the second vaccine dose. The sample consisted of peripheral blood, taken 28 days after the second AZD1222 dose. These receptors were taken from an adult who received the AZD1222 COVID-19 vaccine.

This clone has more than one count but fewer than ten. The chain recombines TRBV2 with TRBJ2-1, with D possibly being TRBD1 (6 bases). This CDR3 is built from 11 residues. Trimming removed 6 bases at V and 8 bases at J, with 8 bases between. Germline lookup yields CDR1 SNHLY and CDR2 FYNNEI. The CDR3 loop reads CASRDSDEQFF. CDR3 in DNA: TGTGCCAGCAGGGACAGTGATGAGCAGTTCTTC.

This sequence joins TRBV9 and TRBJ2-3; D might be TRBD1 (6 bases). From germline, CDR1 is SGDLS and CDR2 YYNGEE. CDR3 length: 14 amino acids. The ends were cut back, 6 bases at V and 0 bases at J, with 11 bases in the middle. The DNA for the CDR3 is TGTGCCAGCAACCGGGACACTAGCACAGATACGCAGTATTTT. Translation gives CASNRDTSTDTQYF. The whole variable domain, remainder taken from reference TRBV9 and TRBJ2-3, is DSGVTQTPKHLITATGQRVTLRCSPRSGDLSVYWYQQSLDQGLQFLIQYYNGEERAKGNILERFSAQQFPDLHSELNLSSLELGDSALYFCASNRDTSTDTQYFGPGTRLTVL.

The V gene is TRBV19, the J gene TRBJ1-2; D may be TRBD1 (5 bases). Trimming removed 1 base at V and 2 bases at J, with 8 bases between. CDR3 size: 14 residues. Germline V gives CDR1 LNHDA, CDR2 SQIVND (reference sequence). The CDR3 region has the DNA TGTGCCAGTAGTATAGTTGGGGGGAACTATGGCTACACCTTC. Translation gives CASSIVGGNYGYTF.

The V gene is TRBV3-1 (or the pseudogene TRBV3-2), the J gene TRBJ1-3; 10 bases line up with TRBD1. After removal of 4 bases from V and 7 bases from J, the junction contained 7 bases not matched to a gene. Germline V gives CDR1 LGHDT, CDR2 YNNKEL (reference sequence). The CDR3 extends over 15 amino acids. This CDR3 reads CASSLGQGVSNTIYF. DNA for the CDR3: TGTGCCAGCAGCCTAGGACAGGGGGTGTCGAACACCATATATTTT.

The V and J genes are TRBV18 and TRBJ2-5; D is unclear. Germline V gene sequence: CDR1 KGHSH, CDR2 LQKENI. Trimming took off 1 base at V and 5 bases at J, with 20 bases between the two ends. The CDR3 totals 17 residues. The CDR3 nucleotides are TGTGCCAGCTCACCACTTCCGAAATCCCCCGGTATGGAGACCCAGTACTTC. Its translation: CASSPLPKSPGMETQYF.

The rearrangement links TRBV7-2 to TRBJ1-4; D gene unclear. Germline-derived CDR1 and CDR2 are SGHTA and FQGNSA. The length of the CDR3 is 14 residues. V dropped 4 bases and J dropped 0 bases, with 6 bases sitting between them. DNA of the CDR3: TGTGCCAGCAGCTCAACATCAACTAATGAAAAACTGTTTTTT. It codes for CASSSTSTNEKLFF.

The V and J genes are TRBV2 and TRBJ2-5; TRBD1 might be the D (5 bases). Trimming pared 3 bases from V and 9 bases from J, leaving 23 bases between. The CDR3 consists of 16 residues. Looked up from germline, CDR1 is SNHLY and CDR2 is FYNNEI. Here the CDR3 DNA reads TGTGCCAGCAGTGATTTACAGGCTGCGCGAGTTCTCGCCCAGTACTTC. Translation: CASSDLQAARVLAQYF.

This sequence joins TRBV30 and TRBJ2-3; a weak D match, TRBD1 (6 bases). The CDR3 is 17 residues long. The V and J ends lost 4 bases and 3 bases respectively, with 23 bases between them. Germline CDR1 GTSNPN, CDR2 SVGIG (reference sequence). CDR3 residues: CAWTPGHVTKTTDTQYF. CDR3 DNA: TGTGCCTGGACGCCGGGACACGTTACTAAAACAACAGATACGCAGTATTTT. Based on the CDR3 plus reference TRBV30 and TRBJ2-3, the full variable domain is SQTIHQWPATLVQPVGSPLSLECTVEGTSNPNLYWYRQAAGRGLQLLFYSVGIGQISSEVPQNLSASRPQDRQFILSSKKLLLSDSGFYLCAWTPGHVTKTTDTQYFGPGTRLTVL.

The chain uses TRBV27 and TRBJ1-2; 9 nucleotides match TRBD1. CDR1 is MNHEY, CDR2 SMNVEV, per germline (reference sequence). CDR3 length equals 15 residues. V lost 5 bases to trimming and J lost 4 bases; unmatched junction nucleotides: 8. In DNA, the CDR3 is TGTGCCAGCAGTGTCAACAGGGGGCGGGTCTATGGCTACACCTTC. This codes for CASSVNRGRVYGYTF.

As concerns this clone: Other DNA variants within this sample encode the same CDR3. This chain connects TRBV2 to TRBJ1-1, with D perhaps matching TRBD1 (5 bases). Germline V lookup: CDR1 SNHLY, CDR2 FYNNEI. The CDR3 is 13 amino acids. V gave up 1 base and J gave up 2 bases, with 5 bases separating them. The CDR3 region has the DNA TGTGCCAGCAGTGAAGGGGGCAACACTGAAGCTTTCTTT. Its translation: CASSEGGNTEAFF.

The CDR3 DNA reads TGTGCCAGCAGCTTAGAGGGGAGGAGGACTGAAGCTTTCTTT. Its translation is CASSLEGRRTEAFF. The rearrangement links TRBV11-2 to TRBJ1-1, with no clear D. This CDR3 spans 14 amino acids. Trimming shortened V by 0 bases and J by 5 bases, and 10 bases separated the two germline ends. Germline V gene data show CDR1 as SGHAT and CDR2 as FQNNGV.

This rearrangement joins TRBV5-1 to TRBJ1-1; 7 nucleotides match TRBD1. Germline CDR1 SGHRS, CDR2 YFSETQ. V was clipped by 2 bases and J by 3 bases; unmatched bases: 1. The CDR3 runs to 13 residues. CDR3 nucleotide sequence: TGCGCCAGCAGCTTCACAGGGGACACTGAAGCTTTCTTT. Protein: CASSFTGDTEAFF.

The genes are TRBV5-4 and TRBJ1-2; 10 nucleotides line up with TRBD1. This CDR3 has 13 residues. V trimming: 5 bases; J trimming: 8 bases; junction bases outside the gene matches: 6. Germline CDR1 SGHNT, CDR2 YYREEE (reference sequence). DNA of the CDR3: TGTGCCAGCAGTCTCGGACAGGGGGGAGGCTACACCTTC. Its translation is CASSLGQGGGYTF.

The chain uses TRBV3-1 (or the pseudogene TRBV3-2) and TRBJ1-3; 7 bases map to TRBD1. The ends lost 4 bases at V and 6 bases at J; junction bases unmatched: 9. The CDR3 contains 15 residues. Germline V gives CDR1 LGHDT, CDR2 YNNKEL (reference sequence). Here the CDR3 DNA reads TGTGCCAGCAGCCGTGATCTAACAGGGGCAAACACCATATATTTT. Translating gives CASSRDLTGANTIYF.

The chain couples TRBV27 to TRBJ2-5; D ambiguous. Germline V CDR1 and CDR2: MNHEY, SMNVEV (reference sequence). The length of the CDR3 is 14 residues. V lost 6 bases, J lost 7 bases, and 18 bases lay in between. The CDR3, as DNA: TGTGCCAGCAGGCCTCAGCAGGATACGGGGACCCAGTACTTC. This gives the protein CASRPQQDTGTQYF.

The CDR3 loop is CASSGGGLYNEQFF. CDR3 bases: TGTGCCAGTTCGGGAGGGGGCTTGTACAATGAGCAGTTCTTC. This chain uses TRBV7-3 with TRBJ2-1, with a weak D call TRBD2 (8 bases). Trimming shortened V by 9 bases and J by 4 bases, and 16 bases separated the two germline ends. CDR3 size: 14 residues. Germline loops: CDR1 SGHTA, CDR2 FQGTGA.

This clone has just one count. V is TRBV30 and J is TRBJ2-1; tentative D call: TRBD2 (5 bases). From germline, CDR1 is GTSNPN and CDR2 SVGIG (reference sequence). V was shortened by 0 bases and J by 9 bases, with 9 bases between the two germline ends. There are 12 residues in the CDR3. The CDR3 nucleotides read TGTGCCTGGAGTGTCCGGGAAGGTGAGCAGTTCTTC. Its translation: CAWSVREGEQFF.

This rearrangement joins TRBV10-2 to TRBJ2-7, with D perhaps being TRBD1 or TRBD2 (5 bases each). Trimming shortened V by 3 bases and J by 6 bases, and 12 bases separated the two germline ends. CDR3 size: 13 residues. CDR1 WSHSY and CDR2 SAAADI come from the germline V gene. The CDR3 loop reads CASSEAGTGEQYF. Written as DNA, the CDR3 is TGCGCCAGCAGTGAAGCAGGGACGGGCGAGCAGTACTTC.

This clone was found a few times. The CDR3 DNA reads as TGTGCCAGCAGCAAAGACACCGAGTTATCGTATGGCTACACCTTC. This codes for CASSKDTELSYGYTF. J is TRBJ1-2 and V is TRBV21-1. TRBV21-1 is a pseudogene. The CDR3 consists of 15 residues.

This rearrangement joins TRBV19 to TRBJ1-4; TRBD1 is a possible D gene (5 bases). Trimming took 2 bases from V and 4 from J, leaving 20 bases between them. The CDR3 has 18 residues. Germline loops: CDR1 LNHDA, CDR2 SQIVND (reference sequence). CDR3: CASSIWDPTIRGNEKLFF. CDR3 nucleotide sequence: TGTGCCAGTAGTATATGGGACCCTACAATTCGTGGTAATGAAAAACTGTTTTTT.

This rearrangement joins TRBV27 to TRBJ2-1, with D perhaps matching TRBD1 (7 bases). Germline CDR1 is MNHEY and CDR2 is SMNVEV (reference sequence). Trimming pared 3 bases from V and 6 bases from J, leaving 18 bases between. The CDR3 spans 16 residues. In DNA form, the CDR3 reads TGTGCCAGCAGTTTGGTGCCCCAGGGGGGAGGCAATGAGCAGTTCTTC. It yields the protein CASSLVPQGGGNEQFF.

The chain carries TRBV6-1 and TRBJ2-4, with TRBD2 matching over 14 bases. Germline CDR1 MNHNS, CDR2 SASEGT. Trimming at V came to 3 bases and at J to 10 bases, leaving 5 bases not matched to a gene. The CDR3 contains 15 residues. The CDR3 is CASSDGLAGGVIQYF. The CDR3 DNA is TGTGCCAGCAGTGATGGACTAGCGGGGGGCGTGATTCAGTACTTC.